A selection of T cell receptor beta chains follows, all from one sample in a study of PD-1 blockade in classical Hodgkin lymphoma. Libraries were prepared by immunoSEQ multiplex PCR; TCRdb keeps only in-frame clonotypes and omits some of them. Of about 40,000 clones detected, approximately 80% appear once; the ten largest clones hold roughly 11%. Here the sequenced sample was peripheral blood mononuclear cells (PBMCs), taken at baseline. Every receptor here comes from a human donor with classical Hodgkin lymphoma. Each CDR3 is given with its conserved first and last residue. A D gene is named only where the DNA matches it firmly. Not all rows give a size; the values are once, few, many and, for expanded clones, a class.

d_call: .
j_call: TRBJ1-6
clone_size: .
v_call: TRBV7-9
cdr3_aa: CASSLRGKDSPLHF
cdr3_nt: TGTGCCAGCAGCTTACGGGGGAAGGATTCACCCCTCCACTTT

d_call: .
j_call: TRBJ2-7
clone_size: .
v_call: TRBV14
cdr3_aa: CASSQVASHEQYF
cdr3_nt: TGTGCCAGCAGCCAAGTCGCTAGTCACGAGCAGTACTTC

d_call: .
j_call: TRBJ2-1
clone_size: once
v_call: TRBV11-2
cdr3_aa: CASSLFQGRDEQFF
cdr3_nt: TGTGCCAGCAGCTTGTTTCAGGGGCGCGATGAGCAGTTCTTC

d_call: .
j_call: TRBJ2-1
clone_size: .
v_call: TRBV18
cdr3_aa: CASSPLSATNEQFF
cdr3_nt: TGTGCCAGCTCACCGCTTAGCGCAACCAATGAGCAGTTCTTC

d_call: .
j_call: TRBJ1-4
clone_size: .
v_call: TRBV6-5
cdr3_aa: CASSYDPSTNEKLFF
cdr3_nt: TGTGCCAGCAGTTACGATCCCTCAACTAATGAAAAACTGTTTTTT

d_call: .
j_call: TRBJ1-2
clone_size: .
v_call: TRBV9
cdr3_aa: CASSFRDSGYGYTF
cdr3_nt: TGTGCCAGCAGCTTTCGAGACAGCGGCTATGGCTACACCTTC

d_call: TRBD1
j_call: TRBJ1-1
clone_size: few
v_call: TRBV5-1
cdr3_aa: CASSLSGGNTEAFF
cdr3_nt: TGCGCCAGCAGCTTGTCAGGGGGGAACACTGAAGCTTTCTTT

d_call: TRBD1
j_call: TRBJ1-2
clone_size: .
v_call: TRBV4-1
cdr3_aa: CASSQEMGQILYGYTF
cdr3_nt: TGCGCCAGCAGCCAAGAGATGGGACAGATACTCTATGGCTACACCTTC

d_call: .
j_call: TRBJ1-2
clone_size: few
v_call: TRBV7-2
cdr3_aa: CASSEPGSVSGYTF
cdr3_nt: TGTGCCAGCAGCGAACCGGGGTCCGTCAGCGGCTACACCTTC

d_call: TRBD1
j_call: TRBJ2-1
clone_size: .
v_call: TRBV4-1
cdr3_aa: CASSQGQGAWNEQFF
cdr3_nt: TGCGCCAGCAGCCAGGGACAGGGGGCTTGGAATGAGCAGTTCTTC

d_call: TRBD1
j_call: TRBJ2-1
clone_size: .
v_call: TRBV28
cdr3_aa: CASSLWGQGGLNEQFF
cdr3_nt: TGTGCCAGCAGTTTATGGGGACAGGGAGGGCTCAATGAGCAGTTCTTC

d_call: TRBD1
j_call: TRBJ2-7
clone_size: few
v_call: TRBV5-6
cdr3_aa: CASSLTGTGPIYEQYF
cdr3_nt: TGTGCCAGCAGTTTAACCGGGACAGGGCCCATCTACGAGCAGTACTTC

d_call: TRBD2
j_call: TRBJ2-7
clone_size: .
v_call: TRBV10-2
cdr3_aa: CASSSFGGGYEQYF
cdr3_nt: TGCGCCAGCAGTTCCTTCGGGGGGGGCTACGAGCAGTACTTC

d_call: .
j_call: TRBJ2-1
clone_size: .
v_call: TRBV7-9
cdr3_aa: CASSWRATDDEQFF
cdr3_nt: TGTGCCAGCAGCTGGAGGGCTACGGACGATGAGCAGTTCTTC

d_call: .
j_call: TRBJ2-2
clone_size: .
v_call: TRBV27
cdr3_aa: CASSPGTGELFF
cdr3_nt: TGTGCCAGCAGTCCGGGTACCGGGGAGCTGTTTTTT